This T cell receptor beta chain was recorded in a study of T cells in narcolepsy listed by TCRdb under 2018. Context from the whole study: Patients with narcolepsy type 1 or type 2 (NT1, NT2) and healthy control donors were enrolled in the study. The study used TCR Vbeta sequencing to track clonotypes in blood and CSF while looking for autoreactive T cells in narcolepsy patients that target self-antigens of hypocretin neurons (hypocretin, TRIB2). Results and caveats for the whole study, not just this receptor: Certain blood memory CD4+ repertoires from patients and controls had no sequences that matched autoreactive T cell clones. According to the report, autoreactive clonotypes were detected serially in the blood of the same patients and of different patients, but not in healthy controls. Patients and controls had similar numbers of sequenced blood memory CD4+ clonotypes, with averages of 39,000 to 50,000 in patients and some 31,000 in controls. Plots comparing CSF and blood CD4+ T cell clonotypes from the same patient highlighted HCRT-specific and TRIB2-specific autoreactive clonotypes.

Trimming removed 4 bases from V and 9 bases from J, leaving 16 bases between the germline ends. The CDR3 runs 13 amino acids, cysteine and phenylalanine included. Only CDR3 DNA remains: 39 bases, in frame from the first base. The germline V gene yields SGHRS for CDR1 and YFSETQ for CDR2. Library preparation used the immunoSEQ multiplex PCR assay. The table was pulled from immuneACCESS by TCRdb, which kept in-frame rearrangements only. Such tables lose some clones; where checked, under half of the loss comes from unresolved V genes, and the rest has no known cause. Counted in this sample were over 30,000 clones; under 85% of them appeared once. Together, the top ten hold 1.5% to 2% of the sample. For TCR Vbeta sequencing, memory CD4+ T cells were sorted ex vivo from the peripheral blood of both healthy controls and narcolepsy patients. With regard to this clone: The target of this receptor is not known. No base quality information exists; no much larger clone differs at one position.

Recombination connected TRBV5-1 to TRBJ1-2, with TRBD1 tentatively as D gene (5 bases match). Input material: CD45RA- memory CD4+ T cells from PBMCs. In the paper's terms, the cell subset or site label means: memory T cells sorted ex vivo from peripheral blood. The TCR was taken from a human donor with narcolepsy. The bases are TGCGCCAGCAGCCCGGGACCGGCTGGCAGCTACACCTTC. The encoded protein is CASSPGPAGSYTF. With the rest looked up from the reference TRBV5-1 and TRBJ1-2 genes rather than sequenced, the full variable domain is KAGVTQTPRYLIKTRGQQVTLSCSPISGHRSVSWYQQTPGQGLQFLFEYFSETQRNKGNFPGRFSGRQFSNSRSEMNVSTLELGDSALYLCASSPGPAGSYTFGSGTRLTVV.